This entry describes one T cell receptor (beta chain). The second PCR ran about 6 to 11 cycles with a sample-barcoded 5' primer and J-beta primers. Using its own MiXCR run on the 5' RACE reads, TCRdb lists one record per CDR3 protein. The sample contains fewer than 2,000,000 distinct CDR3 sequences, about 31% of which appear only once. These data belong to a study of blood T cells in healthy people across ages. V was trimmed by 6 bases and J by 7 bases, leaving 10 bases between them. CDR3 length equals 11 residues. Germline CDR1 reads SQVTM; CDR2 reads ANQGSEA. The source is a woman under 40 in good health. Sequenced sample: blood. The chain couples TRBV29-1 to TRBJ1-5, with D possibly matching TRBD1 (5 bases). CDR3 protein: CSVGDGQPQHF. The CDR3, as DNA: TGCAGCGTGGGGGATGGGCAGCCCCAGCATTTT.